These 9 T cell receptor beta chains originate from one sample sequenced in a study of blood T cell repertoires in COVID-19. The protocol was immunoSEQ multiplex PCR, while the TCRdb copy is restricted to in-frame clones and leaves out a portion. The sample includes 250,000 or so clones, 90% to 95% of them seen just once. Material: PBMCs or T cells enriched from blood (not recorded which). These receptors were taken from a human donor in a cohort exposed to, infected with or recovered from COVID-19 (not recorded which). The donor label of this sample is uncertain.

The chain joins TRBV7-9 to TRBJ1-1; D not resolved. The V gene lost 2 bases and the J gene lost 5 bases, with 15 bases spanning the gap. CDR1 is SEHNR, CDR2 FQNEAQ, per germline (reference sequence). This CDR3 contains 15 residues. The CDR3 nucleotides read TGTGCCAGCAGCTTAAGCGTCGGGAGACGGACTGAAGCTTTCTTT. Amino acid sequence: CASSLSVGRRTEAFF.

The CDR3 spells CASRNRGAGPQYF. The CDR3 nucleotides are TGTGCCAGCAGGAACAGGGGTGCTGGACCCCAGTACTTC. The chain has TRBV6-5 and TRBJ2-5, with 7 bases lining up with TRBD1. Germline values: CDR1 MNHEY, CDR2 SVGAGI. The length of the CDR3 is 13 residues. The junction had 10 bases not matched to a gene; V was cut back by 6 bases and J by 9 bases.

This clone was observed a single time. V and J are TRBV10-3 and TRBJ1-1; D remains unclear. This CDR3 region has 13 residues. V shed 4 bases and J shed 1 base, with 7 bases lying between them. The germline CDR1 and CDR2 sequences are ENHRY and SYGVKD. The CDR3 DNA follows: TGTGCCATCAGTGGGGCGTCGAACACTGAAGCTTTCTTT. It translates to CAISGASNTEAFF.

The CDR3 nucleotides read TGCAGTGCTACTGACCGAGCTAACTATGGCTACACCTTC. Protein sequence: CSATDRANYGYTF. The chain is built from TRBV20-1 and TRBJ1-2; D is unclear. Germline values: CDR1 DFQATT, CDR2 SNEGSKA (reference sequence). The CDR3 is 13 residues long. V gave up 4 bases and J gave up 0 bases, with 9 bases separating them.

There are a few counts of this clone. The genes are TRBV19 and TRBJ1-1, with no clear D. Germline-derived CDR1 and CDR2 are LNHDA and SQIVND (reference sequence). The CDR3 spans 13 residues. V shed 6 bases and J shed 1 base, with 9 bases lying between them. Here the CDR3 reads CASSRVGNTEAFF. Written as DNA, the CDR3 is TGTGCCAGTAGCCGGGTGGGGAACACTGAAGCTTTCTTT.

This chain connects TRBV2 to TRBJ1-1; D gene ambiguous. CDR1 SNHLY and CDR2 FYNNEI come from the germline V gene. V gave up 11 bases and J gave up 3 bases, with 16 bases separating them. The CDR3 extends over 13 amino acids. The CDR3 bases are TGTGCCGCCCCCGCCTGGGAGGACACTGAAGCTTTCTTT. This codes for CAAPAWEDTEAFF.

The V gene is TRBV24-1, the J gene TRBJ1-3; a weak D match, TRBD1 (5 bases). Germline values: CDR1 KGHDR, CDR2 SFDVKD. Trimming stripped 4 bases from V and 0 bases from J, with 12 bases between. CDR3 length: 16 residues. CDR3 loop: CATSDSDRGSGNTIYF. In DNA, the CDR3 is TGTGCCACCAGTGACTCAGACAGAGGCTCTGGAAACACCATATATTTT.

The rearrangement links TRBV5-1 to TRBJ1-5, with 8 nucleotides matching TRBD1. The CDR3 is 14 residues long. Germline-derived CDR1 and CDR2 are SGHRS and YFSETQ. V shed 4 bases and J 6 bases; nucleotides not matched to a gene: 6. The CDR3 DNA reads as TGCGCCAGCAGCCCGCAGGGGGCAGGTCAGCCCCAGCATTTT. Its translation: CASSPQGAGQPQHF.

The chain recombines TRBV7-2 with TRBJ2-3; 7 bases map to TRBD2. V gave up 0 bases and J gave up 4 bases; unmatched junction bases: 1. Germline V CDR1 and CDR2: SGHTA, FQGNSA. The length of the CDR3 is 14 residues. CDR3 in DNA: TGTGCCAGCAGCTTAGCCGGGGGGTCAGATACGCAGTATTTT. Translation: CASSLAGGSDTQYF.